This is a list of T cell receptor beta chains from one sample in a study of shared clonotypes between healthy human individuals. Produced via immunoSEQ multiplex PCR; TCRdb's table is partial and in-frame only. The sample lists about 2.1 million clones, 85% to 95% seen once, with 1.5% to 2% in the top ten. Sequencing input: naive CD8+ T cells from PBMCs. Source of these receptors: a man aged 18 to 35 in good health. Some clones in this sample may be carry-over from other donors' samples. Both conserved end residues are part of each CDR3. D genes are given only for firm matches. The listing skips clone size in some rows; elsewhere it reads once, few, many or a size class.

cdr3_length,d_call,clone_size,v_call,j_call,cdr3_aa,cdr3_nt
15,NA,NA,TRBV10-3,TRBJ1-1,CAIPRAPTGNTEAFF,TGTGCCATCCCAAGGGCCCCGACAGGGAACACTGAAGCTTTCTTT
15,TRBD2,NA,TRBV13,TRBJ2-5,CASSSRTSGKETQYF,TGTGCCAGCAGCTCTAGGACTAGCGGAAAAGAGACCCAGTACTTC
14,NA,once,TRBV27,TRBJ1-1,CASSPRAMNTEAFF,TGTGCCAGCAGTCCCAGGGCAATGAACACTGAAGCTTTCTTT
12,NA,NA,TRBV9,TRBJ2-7,CASSVGFHEQYF,TGTGCCAGCAGCGTAGGTTTCCACGAGCAGTACTTC
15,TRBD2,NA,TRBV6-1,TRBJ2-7,CASSTRLAGGYEQYF,TGTGCCAGCAGTACTCGACTAGCGGGAGGGTACGAGCAGTACTTC
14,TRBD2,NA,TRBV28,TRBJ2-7,CASSHASGLYEQYF,TGTGCCAGCAGTCACGCTAGCGGACTCTACGAGCAGTACTTC
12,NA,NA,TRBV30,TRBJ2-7,CAWSVNQYEQYF,TGTGCCTGGAGTGTAAATCAGTACGAGCAGTACTTC
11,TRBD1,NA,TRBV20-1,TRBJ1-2,CSARQGHGYTF,TGCAGTGCTCGACAGGGCCATGGCTACACCTTC
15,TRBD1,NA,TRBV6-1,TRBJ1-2,CASLARDRGPYGYTF,TGTGCCAGTCTAGCCCGGGACAGGGGGCCCTATGGCTACACCTTC
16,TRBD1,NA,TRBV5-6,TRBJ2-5,CASSLFFRGPGETQYF,TGTGCCAGCAGCTTGTTTTTCAGGGGGCCGGGAGAGACCCAGTACTTC
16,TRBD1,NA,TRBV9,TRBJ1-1,CASSGGPGQGPTEAFF,TGTGCCAGCAGCGGGGGGCCGGGACAGGGGCCCACTGAAGCTTTCTTT
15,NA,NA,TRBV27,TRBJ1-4,CASSSSGGDIEKLFF,TGTGCCAGCAGCTCCTCGGGGGGCGATATTGAAAAACTGTTTTTT
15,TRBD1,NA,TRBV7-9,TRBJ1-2,CASSGGQTPNYGYTF,TGTGCCAGCAGCGGGGGACAGACACCTAACTATGGCTACACCTTC
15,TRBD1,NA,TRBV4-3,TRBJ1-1,CASSQRQGPNTEAFF,TGCGCCAGCAGCCAACGACAGGGGCCGAACACTGAAGCTTTCTTT
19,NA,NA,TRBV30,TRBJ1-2,CAWDLILGTDQLANYGYTF,TGTGCCTGGGATTTAATTCTCGGGACTGACCAACTAGCTAACTATGGCTACACCTTC
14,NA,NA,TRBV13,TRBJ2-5,CASSLGTKEETQYF,TGTGCCAGCAGCTTAGGTACCAAAGAAGAGACCCAGTACTTC
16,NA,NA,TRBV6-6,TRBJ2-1,CASSYGRSWGSNEQFF,TGTGCCAGCAGTTACGGTCGTTCGTGGGGGTCTAATGAGCAGTTCTTC
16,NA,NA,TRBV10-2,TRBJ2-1,CASSEFPGSNVGEQFF,TGCGCCAGCAGTGAGTTTCCAGGGAGTAATGTTGGTGAGCAGTTCTTC
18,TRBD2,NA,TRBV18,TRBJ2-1,CASSPPTSGSFSYNEQFF,TGTGCCAGCTCACCACCAACTAGCGGGAGTTTCTCCTACAATGAGCAGTTCTTC
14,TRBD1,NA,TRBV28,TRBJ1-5,CASSLSGGVQPQHF,TGTGCCAGCAGTTTATCAGGGGGTGTGCAGCCCCAGCATTTT
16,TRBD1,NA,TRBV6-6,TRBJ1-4,CASSPDRGVANEKLFF,TGTGCCAGCAGCCCGGACAGGGGCGTAGCTAATGAAAAACTGTTTTTT
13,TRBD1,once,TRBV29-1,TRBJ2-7,CSFLGTGLYEQYF,TGCAGCTTCCTCGGGACAGGGTTATACGAGCAGTACTTC
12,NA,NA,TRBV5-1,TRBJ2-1,CASSFPNNEQFF,TGCGCCAGCAGCTTCCCCAATAATGAGCAGTTCTTC
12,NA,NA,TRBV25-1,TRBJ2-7,CASSYSTYEQYF,TGTGCCAGCTCTTACTCAACCTACGAGCAGTACTTC
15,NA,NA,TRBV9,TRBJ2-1,CASSQMGSSYNEQFF,TGTGCCAGCAGCCAGATGGGGAGCTCCTACAATGAGCAGTTCTTC
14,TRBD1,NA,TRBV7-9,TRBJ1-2,CASSPGQGVDGYTF,TGTGCCAGCAGCCCGGGACAGGGCGTCGATGGCTACACCTTC
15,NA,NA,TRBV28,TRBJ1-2,CASSPGGGRGYGYTF,TGTGCCAGCAGTCCTGGGGGGGGCAGAGGCTATGGCTACACCTTC
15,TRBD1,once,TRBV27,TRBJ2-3,CASSLLQGATDTQYF,TGTGCCAGCAGTTTATTGCAGGGGGCTACAGATACGCAGTATTTT
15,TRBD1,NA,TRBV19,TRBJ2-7,CASTPGQGGSYEQYF,TGTGCCAGTACCCCGGGACAGGGGGGGTCCTACGAGCAGTACTTC
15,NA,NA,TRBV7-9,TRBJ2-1,CASSFGQGSYNEQFF,TGTGCCAGCAGCTTTGGTCAGGGGTCCTACAATGAGCAGTTCTTC
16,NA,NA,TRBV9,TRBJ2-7,CASSIDAATPTYEQYF,TGTGCCAGCAGCATTGATGCGGCAACCCCAACCTACGAGCAGTACTTC
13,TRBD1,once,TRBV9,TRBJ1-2,CASSDPGGPSPIF,TGTGCCAGCAGCGACCCAGGGGGCCCGTCTCCCATCTTC
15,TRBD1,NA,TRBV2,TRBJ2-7,CASSSGQGVSYEQYF,TGTGCCAGCAGTTCGGGACAGGGGGTCTCCTACGAGCAGTACTTC
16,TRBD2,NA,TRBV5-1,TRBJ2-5,CASSFWPSGSGETQYF,TGCGCCAGCAGCTTCTGGCCTAGCGGGAGTGGGGAGACCCAGTACTTC
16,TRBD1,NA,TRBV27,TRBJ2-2,CASSSLGQGKTGELFF,TGTGCCAGCAGTTCCCTCGGACAGGGGAAGACCGGGGAGCTGTTTTTT
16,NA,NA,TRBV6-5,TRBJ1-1,CASSYSGGGRWTEAFF,TGTGCCAGCAGTTACTCGGGTGGGGGGCGGTGGACTGAAGCTTTCTTT
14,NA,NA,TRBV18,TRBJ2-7,CASSPGGGSYEQYF,TGTGCCAGCTCACCCGGAGGGGGCTCCTACGAGCAGTACTTC
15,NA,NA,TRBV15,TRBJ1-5,CATSRDSQGNQPQHF,TGTGCCACCAGCAGAGATTCTCAGGGGAATCAGCCCCAGCATTTT
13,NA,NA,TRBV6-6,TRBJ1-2,CASSYGTSDGYTF,TGTGCCAGCAGTTACGGGACCTCCGACGGCTACACCTTC
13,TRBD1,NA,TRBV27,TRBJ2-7,CASSGDRGYEQYF,TGTGCCAGCAGTGGGGACAGGGGCTACGAGCAGTACTTC
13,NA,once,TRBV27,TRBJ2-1,CASSYSGYNEQFF,TGTGCCAGCAGTTATAGCGGCTACAATGAGCAGTTCTTC
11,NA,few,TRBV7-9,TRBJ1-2,CASSPSYGYTF,TGTGCCAGCAGCCCCTCCTATGGCTACACCTTC
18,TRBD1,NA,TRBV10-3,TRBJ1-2,CAISDLPQGAPLLYGYTF,TGTGCCATCAGTGATCTTCCTCAGGGGGCTCCCTTACTCTATGGCTACACCTTC